What follows are 24 T cell receptor beta chains derived from one specimen sequenced in a study of radiation and T cells in renal cell carcinoma. TCRdb's table, derived via immunoSEQ multiplex PCR, lists solely in-frame clones and lacks some. The data show 140,000 to 150,000 clones, about 85% seen once. Indicated time point: baseline pretreatment blood. Treatment: 15 Gy SBRT to primary tumor, nephrectomy 4 weeks later. The sequences come from blood, collected from a patient whose treatment included radiotherapy and nephrectomy. Source of these receptors: a woman between 70 and 85 years old with renal cell carcinoma.

A remark on this clone: At one of its ends the junction is not consistent with the germline gene, which may arise from a read error. This sequence joins TRBV7-2 and TRBJ1-5; D is unresolved. The CDR3 consists of 15 residues. Germline V gene data show CDR1 as SGHTA and CDR2 as FQGNSA. CDR3 DNA sequence: TGTGCCAGCAGCTTAGAAGGGCCCAGCACTCAGCCCCAGCATTTT. Protein sequence: CASSLEGPSTQPQHF. The whole variable domain, filled in from reference TRBV7-2 and TRBJ1-5, reads GAGVSQSPSNKVTEKGKDVELRCDPISGHTALYWYRQSLGQGLEFLIYFQGNSAPDKSGLPSDRFSAERTGGSVSTLTIQRTQQEDSAVYLCASSLEGPSTQPQHFGDGTRLSIL.

A note on this clone: This same CDR3 is encoded by further DNA sequences in the sample. The chain is built from TRBV9 and TRBJ1-3; no definite D call. The germline V and J ends were trimmed by 0 bases and 3 bases, with 4 bases remaining between them. The CDR3 has 13 residues. Germline assignment: CDR1 SGDLS and CDR2 YYNGEE. CDR3 in DNA: TGTGCCAGCAGCGTAGCGGGTGGAAACACCATATATTTT. This encodes CASSVAGGNTIYF.

This clone has just one count. The chain combines TRBV5-1 with TRBJ1-1; the match to TRBD1 covers 7 bases. In germline, CDR1 is SGHRS, CDR2 YFSETQ. The CDR3 spans 16 residues. V lost 2 bases, J lost 1 base, and 8 bases stayed unmatched. In DNA, the CDR3 is TGCGCCAGCAGCTTTGGGGGACAGCGTTCGAACACTGAAGCTTTCTTT. It yields the protein CASSFGGQRSNTEAFF.

For the CDR3, the DNA is TGTGCCAGCAGTGAATTGAGGGCCCTCACCGGGGAGCTGTTTTTT. This encodes CASSELRALTGELFF. V usage is TRBV6-1 and J usage is TRBJ2-2; TRBD2 is a possible D gene (5 bases). CDR1 and CDR2 (germline): MNHNS, SASEGT. V was shortened by 2 bases and J by 4 bases, with 11 bases between the two germline ends. This CDR3 spans 15 amino acids.

The rearrangement joins TRBV19 to TRBJ1-1; D ambiguous. V lost 4 bases and J 1 base, leaving 16 bases between the germline ends. The CDR3 is 16 amino acids. CDR1 and CDR2 (germline): LNHDA, SQIVND (reference sequence). The CDR3, as DNA: TGTGCCAGTAGTAGCCCCGCGGTGTGGGGGAACACTGAAGCTTTCTTT. It encodes CASSSPAVWGNTEAFF.

The chain carries TRBV4-3 and TRBJ1-2; D is unresolved. CDR3 size: 13 residues. Germline CDR1 is LGHNA and CDR2 is YSLEER. Trimming pared 0 bases from V and 3 bases from J, leaving 5 bases between. The CDR3 loop reads CASSQERDYGYTF. CDR3 DNA: TGCGCCAGCAGCCAAGAGCGGGACTATGGCTACACCTTC.

This clone has a single count. The chain links TRBV10-3 to TRBJ2-2, with unresolved D. The CDR3 spans 16 residues. Germline loops: CDR1 ENHRY, CDR2 SYGVKD. Trimming cost V 0 bases and J 0 bases, with 8 bases left between them. The DNA of the CDR3 is TGTGCCATCAGTGAGTCTGCGGATGCGAACACCGGGGAGCTGTTTTTT. It codes for CAISESADANTGELFF.

This clone was observed a handful of times. The chain recombines TRBV4-2 with TRBJ1-5; 7 bases agree with TRBD1. CDR3 size: 18 residues. Germline CDR1 reads LGHNA; CDR2 reads YNFKEQ. V lost 2 bases, J lost 7 bases, and 17 bases stayed unmatched. CDR3 DNA sequence: TGTGCCAGCAGCCAAACCGCGGCAGGGGGGGTAGACGGGCAGCCCCAGCATTTT. This translates into CASSQTAAGGVDGQPQHF.

The chain recombines TRBV7-3 with TRBJ1-1; 9 bases fit TRBD1. This CDR3 comprises 16 residues. The germline gives CDR1 SGHTA, CDR2 FQGTGA. Trimming cost V 1 base and J 1 base; bases outside gene matches: 4. The CDR3 region is CASSLMRTGENTEAFF. CDR3 nucleotide sequence: TGTGCCAGCAGCTTAATGAGGACAGGGGAGAACACTGAAGCTTTCTTT.

The chain joins TRBV18 to TRBJ2-5; no definite D call. CDR1 is KGHSH, CDR2 LQKENI, per germline. V lost 5 bases to trimming and J lost 3 bases, with 10 bases between them. This CDR3 is built from 13 residues. As DNA, the CDR3 is TGTGCCAGCTCAACGCTAGGAGAAGAGACCCAGTACTTC. Protein: CASSTLGEETQYF.

This clone is a singleton in its sample. This chain connects TRBV27 to TRBJ2-3; perhaps TRBD2 as D (6 bases). The length of the CDR3 is 16 residues. Trimming left V 7 bases short and J 8 bases short, with 25 bases between. CDR1 is MNHEY, CDR2 SMNVEV, per germline (reference sequence). In DNA, the CDR3 is TGTGCCAGCACTACTTTACCAGAGACTAGTCCGGGTACGCAGTATTTT. It translates to CASTTLPETSPGTQYF.

The chain is built from TRBV6-6 and TRBJ1-3; D unresolved. This CDR3 has 14 amino acids. Germline V gives CDR1 MNHNY, CDR2 SVGAGI (reference sequence). Deletions cut 7 bases from V and 0 bases from J, with 10 bases between. CDR3 in DNA: TGTGCCAGCATTTTTGATAACTCTGGAAACACCATATATTTT. Translating it yields CASIFDNSGNTIYF.

V gene TRBV5-8 combines with J gene TRBJ2-1; 9 positions match TRBD2. Trimming cost V 3 bases and J 2 bases; bases outside gene matches: 3. The CDR3 is 15 residues long. The germline V gene has CDR1 SGHTS and CDR2 YDEGEE. This CDR3 reads CASSWGGGAYNEQFF. The CDR3 DNA sequence: TGTGCCAGCAGCTGGGGCGGGGGGGCCTACAATGAGCAGTTCTTC.

The chain carries TRBV18 and TRBJ2-6, with 8 bases that match TRBD2. V dropped 4 bases and J dropped 1; count of bases not matched to a gene: 12. Germline lookup yields CDR1 KGHSH and CDR2 LQKENI. The CDR3 loop spans 19 amino acids. The CDR3 nucleotides are TGTGCCAGCTCACTACTCGAAGCGGGGGACCGTTCTGGGGCCAACGTCCTGACTTTC. This translates into CASSLLEAGDRSGANVLTF.

This chain links TRBV29-1 with TRBJ2-4, with 10 bases that match TRBD1. Germline values: CDR1 SQVTM, CDR2 ANQGSEA. V gave up 5 bases and J gave up 8 bases; unmatched junction bases: 3. The CDR3 consists of 12 residues. CDR3 residues: CSVTGTGDIQYF. The CDR3 DNA sequence: TGCAGCGTTACCGGGACAGGGGACATTCAGTACTTC.

The gene calls are TRBV5-1 and TRBJ1-1; 12 positions agree with TRBD1. The length of the CDR3 is 15 residues. Germline V gene lookup returns CDR1 SGHRS and CDR2 YFSETQ. With V trimmed by 4 bases and J by 2 bases, 3 bases remained unmatched. CDR3 amino acids: CASSGGQGANTEAFF. CDR3 DNA sequence: TGCGCCAGCAGCGGGGGACAGGGGGCAAACACTGAAGCTTTCTTT. The full variable domain, rest sourced from reference TRBV5-1 and TRBJ1-1, is KAGVTQTPRYLIKTRGQQVTLSCSPISGHRSVSWYQQTPGQGLQFLFEYFSETQRNKGNFPGRFSGRQFSNSRSEMNVSTLELGDSALYLCASSGGQGANTEAFFGQGTRLTVV.

This clone was seen only a few times. The CDR3 reads CASSLTGTGELFF. CDR3 DNA sequence: TGTGCCAGCAGCTTGACAGGGACCGGGGAGCTGTTTTTT. The chain combines TRBV5-4 with TRBJ2-2; perhaps TRBD1 as D (6 bases). This CDR3 comprises 13 residues. The V gene lost 1 base and the J gene lost 5 bases, with 6 bases spanning the gap. CDR1 SGHNT and CDR2 YYREEE come from the germline V gene (reference sequence).

V is TRBV7-2 and J is TRBJ2-3, with D perhaps TRBD1 or TRBD2 (6 bases each). CDR1 SGHTA and CDR2 FQGNSA come from the germline V gene. This CDR3 spans 15 amino acids. Trimming took off 11 bases at V and 0 bases at J, with 18 bases between the two ends. CDR3: CALPARGPSTDTQYF. The CDR3 DNA is TGTGCCCTCCCTGCACGGGGGCCTAGCACAGATACGCAGTATTTT.

The chain links TRBV6-1 to TRBJ2-4; 9 bases line up with TRBD1. V trimming: 2 bases; J trimming: 0 bases; junction bases outside the gene matches: 2. The germline V gene has CDR1 MNHNS and CDR2 SASEGT. The CDR3 sequence is 16 residues long. The CDR3 bases are TGTGCCAGCAGTGAAAGGGGACAGGGAGCCAAAAACATTCAGTACTTC. It codes for CASSERGQGAKNIQYF.

This chain joins TRBV7-2 and TRBJ1-2, with TRBD1 identical over 8 bases. V lost 3 bases, J lost 4 bases, and 10 bases stayed unmatched. CDR3 length: 16 residues. Germline V gene sequence: CDR1 SGHTA, CDR2 FQGNSA. CDR3 coding DNA: TGTGCCAGCAGCTTCGGACAGGGTAGGGTTGGCTATGGCTACACCTTC. This sequence encodes CASSFGQGRVGYGYTF. Full variable domain (missing parts from reference TRBV7-2 and TRBJ1-2): GAGVSQSPSNKVTEKGKDVELRCDPISGHTALYWYRQSLGQGLEFLIYFQGNSAPDKSGLPSDRFSAERTGGSVSTLTIQRTQQEDSAVYLCASSFGQGRVGYGYTFGSGTRLTVV.

The rearrangement uses TRBV5-4 and TRBJ2-3; D unresolved. V dropped 2 bases and J dropped 4 bases, with 17 bases sitting between them. Germline V gene lookup returns CDR1 SGHNT and CDR2 YYREEE (reference sequence). This CDR3 has 16 residues. CDR3: CASSFPGPYGPDTQYF. As DNA, the CDR3 is TGTGCCAGCAGCTTCCCGGGTCCCTACGGGCCAGATACGCAGTATTTT.

The V and J genes are TRBV4-2 and TRBJ2-4; TRBD2 matches 11 bases. Germline V gene sequence: CDR1 LGHNA, CDR2 YNFKEQ. The V segment lost 4 bases and the J segment 9 bases; nucleotides outside the gene matches: 8. The length of the CDR3 is 15 residues. For the CDR3, the DNA is TGTGCCAGCAGCCCATCCTTAGCGGGGGGGCTCATTCAGTACTTC. As protein: CASSPSLAGGLIQYF.

Only one count was recorded for this clone. The chain couples TRBV6-1 to TRBJ1-1, with TRBD1 matching 8 bases. Germline CDR1 and CDR2: MNHNS and SASEGT. The CDR3 is 15 residues long. Losses at the gene ends were 10 bases for V and 0 bases for J; bases not matched to a gene: 10. The CDR3: CATAPLTGVNTEAFF. The CDR3 DNA reads TGTGCCACCGCCCCCTTGACAGGGGTGAACACTGAAGCTTTCTTT.

This sequence joins TRBV7-9 and TRBJ1-1; D might be TRBD1 (5 bases). This CDR3 has 14 residues. Trimming took 1 base from V and 2 from J, leaving 8 bases between them. Germline V gene data show CDR1 as SEHNR and CDR2 as FQNEAQ (reference sequence). CDR3 sequence: CASSLDRGNTEAFF. In DNA, the CDR3 is TGTGCCAGCAGCTTAGATAGGGGAAACACTGAAGCTTTCTTT.